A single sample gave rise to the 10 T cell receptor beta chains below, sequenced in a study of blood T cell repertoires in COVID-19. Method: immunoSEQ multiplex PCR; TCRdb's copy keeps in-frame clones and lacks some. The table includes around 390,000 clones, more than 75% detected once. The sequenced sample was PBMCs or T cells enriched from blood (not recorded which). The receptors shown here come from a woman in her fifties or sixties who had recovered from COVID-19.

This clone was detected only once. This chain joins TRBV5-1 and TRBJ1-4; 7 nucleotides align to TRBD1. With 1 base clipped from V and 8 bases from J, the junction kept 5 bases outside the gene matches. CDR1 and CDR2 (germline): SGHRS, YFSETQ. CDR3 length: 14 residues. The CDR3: CASSLIGGGEKLFF. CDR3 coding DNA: TGCGCCAGCAGCTTGATAGGGGGCGGAGAAAAACTGTTTTTT.

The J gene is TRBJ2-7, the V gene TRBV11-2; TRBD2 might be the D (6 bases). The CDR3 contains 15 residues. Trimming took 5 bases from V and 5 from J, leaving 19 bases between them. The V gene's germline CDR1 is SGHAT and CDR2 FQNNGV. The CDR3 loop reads CASSPEISRGNEQYF. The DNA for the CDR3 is TGTGCCAGCAGCCCCGAGATTTCGCGCGGGAACGAGCAGTACTTC.

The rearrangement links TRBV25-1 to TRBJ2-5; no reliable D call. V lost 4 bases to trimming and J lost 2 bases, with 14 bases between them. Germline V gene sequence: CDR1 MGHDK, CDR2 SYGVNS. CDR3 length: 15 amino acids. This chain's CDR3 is CASSGSLRLQETQYF. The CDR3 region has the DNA TGTGCCAGCAGTGGAAGTCTGAGGCTACAAGAGACCCAGTACTTC.

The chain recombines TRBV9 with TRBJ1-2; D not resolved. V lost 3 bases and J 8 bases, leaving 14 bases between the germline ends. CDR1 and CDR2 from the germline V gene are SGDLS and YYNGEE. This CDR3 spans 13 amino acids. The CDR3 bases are TGTGCCAGCAGCGCACCTACCCCCCGCGGCTACACCTTC. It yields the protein CASSAPTPRGYTF.

CDR3 sequence reads: CASKREGEAFF. The CDR3 region has the DNA TGTGCCAGCAAGAGGGAAGGGGAAGCTTTCTTT. The V gene is TRBV28, the J gene TRBJ1-1, with D unresolved. There are 11 residues in the CDR3. Trimming pared 7 bases from V and 8 bases from J, leaving 11 bases between. Germline V gives CDR1 MDHEN, CDR2 SYDVKM.

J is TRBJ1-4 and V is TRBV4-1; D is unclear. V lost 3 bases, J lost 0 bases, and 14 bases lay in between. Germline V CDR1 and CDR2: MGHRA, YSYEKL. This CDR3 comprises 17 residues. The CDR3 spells CASSQDGSGTTNEKLFF. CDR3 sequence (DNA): TGCGCCAGCAGCCAGGACGGAAGCGGGACAACTAATGAAAAACTGTTTTTT.

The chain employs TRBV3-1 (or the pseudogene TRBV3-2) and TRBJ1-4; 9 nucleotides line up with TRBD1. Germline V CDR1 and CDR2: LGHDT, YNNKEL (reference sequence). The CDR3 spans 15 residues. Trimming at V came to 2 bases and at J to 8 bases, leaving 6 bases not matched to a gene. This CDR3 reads CASSQRTGVEEKLFF. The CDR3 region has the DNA TGTGCCAGCAGCCAACGGACAGGGGTTGAGGAAAAACTGTTTTTT.

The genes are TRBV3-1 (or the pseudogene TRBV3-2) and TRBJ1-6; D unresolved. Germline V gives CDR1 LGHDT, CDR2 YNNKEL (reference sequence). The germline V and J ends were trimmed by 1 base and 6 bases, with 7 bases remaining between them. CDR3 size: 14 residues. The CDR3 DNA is TGTGCCAGCAGCCAAGGCCAGGTTAATTCACCCCTCCACTTT. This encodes CASSQGQVNSPLHF.

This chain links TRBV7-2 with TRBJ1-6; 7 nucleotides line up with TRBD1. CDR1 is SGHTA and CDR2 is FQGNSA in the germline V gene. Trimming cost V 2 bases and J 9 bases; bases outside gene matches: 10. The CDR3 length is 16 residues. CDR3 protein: CASSLSGTVVSSPLHF. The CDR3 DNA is TGTGCCAGCAGCTTATCCGGGACAGTCGTCTCTTCACCCCTCCACTTT.

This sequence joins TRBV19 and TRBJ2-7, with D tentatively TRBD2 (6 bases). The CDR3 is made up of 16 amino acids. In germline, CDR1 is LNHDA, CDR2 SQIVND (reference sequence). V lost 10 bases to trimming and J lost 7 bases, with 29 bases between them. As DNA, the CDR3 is TGTGCCACCCGACTGGGGTCAGGGACTTCCTCGGGGGAGCAGTACTTC. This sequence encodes CATRLGSGTSSGEQYF.